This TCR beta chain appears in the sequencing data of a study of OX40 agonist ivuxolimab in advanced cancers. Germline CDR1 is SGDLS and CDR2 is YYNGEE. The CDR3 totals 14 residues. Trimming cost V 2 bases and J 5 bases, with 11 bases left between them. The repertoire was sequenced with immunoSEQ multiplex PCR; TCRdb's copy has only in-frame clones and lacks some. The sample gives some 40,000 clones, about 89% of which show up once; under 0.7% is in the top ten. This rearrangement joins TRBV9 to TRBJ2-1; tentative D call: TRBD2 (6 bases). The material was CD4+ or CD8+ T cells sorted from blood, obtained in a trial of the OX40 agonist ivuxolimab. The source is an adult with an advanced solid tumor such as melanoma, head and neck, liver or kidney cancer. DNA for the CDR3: TGTGCCAGCAGCGTTGGAGGGATAAACAATGAGCAGTTCTTC. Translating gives CASSVGGINNEQFF.